The clone carrying this T cell receptor (beta chain) has a handful of counts. The data belong to a study of blood T cell repertoires in COVID-19. For the study at large: From T cells, B-cell-depleted T cells, or PBMCs came the material, which was cDNA or gDNA.

The CDR3 has 14 amino acids. CDR1 KGHSH and CDR2 LQKENI come from the germline V gene. With V trimmed by 5 bases and J by 2 bases, 5 bases remained unmatched. As processed by the authors: Using reference gene primer amplification, nucleated cell counts were estimated. Profiled with immunoSEQ multiplex PCR; TCRdb holds only in-frame clones, not every one. From that table come the V and J calls and clone size; the DNA was used to work out D and trimming. The repertoire holds around 200,000 clones, with around 83% as singletons. The chain uses TRBV18 and TRBJ1-1, with 7 bases fitting TRBD1. The receptor comes from a middle-aged man with active or convalescent COVID-19. The specimen sequenced was peripheral blood. The CDR3 loop is CASSGTEGNTEAFF. DNA for the CDR3: TGTGCCAGCTCAGGGACAGAGGGAAACACTGAAGCTTTCTTT.